These 25 T cell receptor beta chains came from one sample sequenced in a study of CXCR3-negative and CXCR3-positive naive CD8 T cells (dated by TCRdb to between 2017 and 2020). No cognate antigen is known for these TCRs. The investigation overall reported the following: Compared with CXCR3-negative naive cells, CXCR3-positive naive cells had TRB CDR3s with higher hydrophobicity (lower Kidera factor 4), lower energy, and higher strength and volume indices.

The run used a NextSeq 550. The Human TCR Profiling Kit (MiLaboratory) was used to prepare UMI-labeled 5' RACE TRB cDNA libraries. Once TCRdb had reprocessed the reads, it stored one entry per CDR3 protein sequence and supplied no DNA. This sample's table contains tens of thousands of distinct CDR3 sequences. Of the sample, roughly 0.62% is held by the ten largest clones. The sequenced sample consisted of naive CXCR3+ CD8+ T cells from blood. The sample's cell subset or site, from its label and the paper: CD45RO-CCR7+CD27+CD95- naive CD8+ T cells expressing CXCR3 (TNR3+). The receptors originated from a human donor in good health. Some clones in this sample may be carry-over from other donors' samples.

The chain employs TRBV28 and TRBJ2-7; no DNA is available, so the TRBD1 call from TCRdb remains unchecked. This CDR3 is built from 14 residues. Germline V gene data show CDR1 as MDHEN and CDR2 as SYDVKM. The CDR3 spells CASSLTGPSYEQYF.

This chain connects TRBV29-1 to TRBJ2-1; TCRdb picks TRBD1, but there is no DNA to check that call. The CDR3 runs 13 residues. Germline-derived CDR1 and CDR2 are SQVTM and ANQGSEA. The CDR3 spells CSVRGTGGNEQFF.

The chain recombines TRBV7-3 with TRBJ2-2; TCRdb names TRBD1, which stays unverified in the absence of DNA. The length of the CDR3 is 14 residues. Germline loops: CDR1 SGHTA, CDR2 FQGTGA. CDR3 amino acids: CASSLIAGAGELFF.

V and J are TRBV6-6 and TRBJ2-7; as DNA is missing, the TRBD1 call by TCRdb cannot be tested. Looked up from germline, CDR1 is MNHNY and CDR2 is SVGAGI (reference sequence). This CDR3 is built from 15 residues. The CDR3 sequence: CASSPFRGGGYEQYF.

The chain joins TRBV15 to TRBJ1-3. Germline CDR1 LNHNV, CDR2 YYDKDF (reference sequence). The CDR3 has 13 residues. The CDR3 sequence is CATSRVPGNTIYF.

V gene TRBV29-1 combines with J gene TRBJ1-1. This CDR3 comprises 15 residues. The germline gives CDR1 SQVTM, CDR2 ANQGSEA. The CDR3 spells CSVEEIGSGNTEAFF.

The J gene is TRBJ2-3, the V gene TRBV5-1; TCRdb proposes TRBD1, but this gene call is untestable without DNA. Germline loops: CDR1 SGHRS, CDR2 YFSETQ. The CDR3 has 15 amino acids. This CDR3 is CASTGTGGFADTQYF.

This chain links TRBV29-1 with TRBJ2-1; TCRdb returns TRBD1, unconfirmable since there is no DNA. Per germline, CDR1 SQVTM and CDR2 ANQGSEA. The CDR3 covers 13 residues. CDR3 protein: CSVPADRTGEQFF.

The genes are TRBV7-2 and TRBJ1-1. From germline, CDR1 is SGHTA and CDR2 FQGNSA. CDR3 length: 12 residues. The chain's CDR3 is CASSYQAGEAFF.

V and J are TRBV9 and TRBJ1-4. The CDR3 consists of 14 residues. The V gene's germline CDR1 is SGDLS and CDR2 YYNGEE. CDR3 protein: CASSVGSVGQKLFF.

The rearrangement uses TRBV18 and TRBJ2-7; TCRdb's assignment of TRBD1 cannot be checked, as there is no DNA. CDR3 length equals 13 residues. Germline assignment: CDR1 KGHSH and CDR2 LQKENI. The CDR3 reads CASSPGRGYEQYF. The full variable domain, with the rest looked up from reference TRBV18 and TRBJ2-7, is NAGVMQNPRHLVRRRGQEARLRCSPMKGHSHVYWYRQLPEEGLKFMVYLQKENIIDESGMPKERFSAEFPKEGPSILRIQQVVRGDSAAYFCASSPGRGYEQYFGPGTRLTVT.

V gene TRBV24-1 combines with J gene TRBJ2-2; with no DNA, the TCRdb D assignment of TRBD1 cannot be verified. Germline CDR1 reads KGHDR; CDR2 reads SFDVKD. The CDR3 is 16 amino acids. The CDR3 loop reads CATSDPDRGLTGELFF.

This rearrangement joins TRBV5-1 to TRBJ2-7. The CDR3 consists of 13 residues. Per germline, CDR1 SGHRS and CDR2 YFSETQ. This CDR3 is CASSGEGYYEQYF.

The rearrangement joins TRBV5-6 to TRBJ2-7; TCRdb designates TRBD1, a call that cannot be tested without DNA. From germline, CDR1 is SGHDT and CDR2 YYEEEE. The CDR3 length is 13 residues. CDR3 loop: CASSLGGRYEQYF.

The chain couples TRBV29-1 to TRBJ2-7; TCRdb names TRBD1, which stays unverified in the absence of DNA. Germline V CDR1 and CDR2: SQVTM, ANQGSEA. CDR3 length equals 15 residues. CDR3 residues: CSVEEAGGSSYEQYF.

The chain joins TRBV20-1 to TRBJ2-1; as DNA is missing, the TRBD2 call by TCRdb cannot be tested. The germline V gene encodes CDR1 DFQATT and CDR2 SNEGSKA (reference sequence). This CDR3 region has 15 residues. CDR3 loop: CSALLAGGSYNEQFF.

The gene calls are TRBV7-9 and TRBJ1-2; the TCRdb call, TRBD1, lacks DNA for checking. Germline V gene sequence: CDR1 SEHNR, CDR2 FQNEAQ (reference sequence). The CDR3 consists of 14 residues. The CDR3 protein is CASSTGPGDYGYTF.

This chain joins TRBV21-1 and TRBJ2-1; without DNA, the TCRdb call of TRBD2 cannot be checked. TRBV21-1 is deemed a pseudogene. CDR3 length: 18 amino acids. CDR3 in amino acids: CASSKFGVRLAGAREQFF.

The CDR3 is CSVSVPPYNREQFF. The chain links TRBV29-1 to TRBJ2-1; checking the TCRdb D call of TRBD1 is not possible without DNA. This CDR3 has 14 amino acids. CDR1 SQVTM and CDR2 ANQGSEA come from the germline V gene.

The chain has TRBV27 and TRBJ1-1; TCRdb calls TRBD1, which cannot be checked without DNA. Germline values: CDR1 MNHEY, CDR2 SMNVEV (reference sequence). The CDR3 length is 12 residues. CDR3 in amino acids: CASRLGTAEAFF.

The V call is TRBV7-2, the J call TRBJ2-7; the TRBD1 assignment by TCRdb is unverifiable without DNA. Per germline, CDR1 SGHTA and CDR2 FQGNSA. The CDR3 consists of 15 residues. CDR3 in amino acids: CASSLGTGIVSEQYF.

The CDR3 loop reads CAWSVASSADTQYF. The J gene is TRBJ2-3, the V gene TRBV30. Germline V CDR1 and CDR2: GTSNPN, SVGIG (reference sequence). The CDR3 consists of 14 residues.

This chain's CDR3 is CASSFLADRGIYEQYF. The chain combines TRBV5-5 with TRBJ2-7; the TRBD1 assignment by TCRdb is unverifiable without DNA. The CDR3 spans 16 residues. Germline assignment: CDR1 SGHKS and CDR2 YYEKEE (reference sequence).

This chain connects TRBV6-1 to TRBJ2-7; TCRdb proposes TRBD1, but this gene call is untestable without DNA. The germline gives CDR1 MNHNS, CDR2 SASEGT. This CDR3 comprises 13 residues. The CDR3 is CASGEGTGYEQYF.

The gene calls are TRBV20-1 and TRBJ2-1; no DNA is available, so the TRBD2 call from TCRdb remains unchecked. The germline gives CDR1 DFQATT, CDR2 SNEGSKA (reference sequence). This CDR3 region has 11 residues. CDR3 loop: CSVEGREYMFF.